This TCR beta chain was documented in a study of naive CD8 T cells in extremely preterm neonates. Deliveries were elective term cesareans at about 35-42 weeks, with no labor or membrane rupture. The study, taken as a whole, reports: Preterm samples differed in productive template counts; sample size was small.

Note on this clone: The antigen is not known.

Method: immunoSEQ multiplex PCR; TCRdb's copy keeps in-frame clones and lacks some. Found here are more than 7,000 clones, around 90% of them singletons; the top ten hold around 0.47%. Germline loops: CDR1 LNHDA, CDR2 SQIVND (reference sequence). Losses at the gene ends were 4 bases for V and 3 bases for J; bases not matched to a gene: 13. This CDR3 has 17 amino acids. The sample was naive CD8+ T cells from cord blood. The sequence came from a newborn in good health. The chain has TRBV19 and TRBJ2-5; TRBD1 aligns across 8 bases. The CDR3 DNA is TGTGCCAGTAGTAAATACCCCCAGGACAGGGAAGAAGAGACCCAGTACTTC. Translating it yields CASSKYPQDREEETQYF.